What follows are 28 T cell receptor beta chains derived from one specimen sequenced in a study of shared clonotypes between healthy human individuals. Terminally differentiated effector memory CD45RA+ cells were excluded by CCR7 positive selection of CD45RO-negative cells. Sequencing used immunoSEQ multiplex PCR; TCRdb keeps in-frame clones, though not all of them. In the table there are 2 million to 2.5 million clones, approximately 94% of which are singletons. The material sequenced was naive CD8+ T cells from PBMCs. The receptors stem from a man aged 18 to 35 in good health. Some clones in this sample may be carry-over from other donors' samples.

The chain uses TRBV9 and TRBJ2-5; 12 positions agree with TRBD1. The CDR3 contains 16 residues. Trimming took 3 bases from V and 3 from J; bases not matched to a gene: 6. The V gene's germline CDR1 is SGDLS and CDR2 YYNGEE. The CDR3, as DNA: TGTGCCAGCAGCGCCCGGGACAGGGGGCTCGAAGAGACCCAGTACTTC. It yields the protein CASSARDRGLEETQYF.

The gene calls are TRBV5-1 and TRBJ2-5, with D maybe TRBD1 (5 bases). This CDR3 is built from 16 residues. V was cut by 0 bases and J by 11 bases, with 23 bases left in between. Germline assignment: CDR1 SGHRS and CDR2 YFSETQ. DNA for the CDR3: TGCGCCAGCAGCTTGGACTCGGCAGGGCCAGTCGATTTTCAGTACTTC. Its protein is CASSLDSAGPVDFQYF.

V usage is TRBV5-1 and J usage is TRBJ2-7, with unresolved D. Per germline, CDR1 SGHRS and CDR2 YFSETQ. The CDR3 extends over 13 amino acids. The V end lost 0 bases, the J end lost 7 bases, and 11 bases lay between the germline ends. The CDR3 is CASSLANSLEQYF. CDR3 nucleotides: TGCGCCAGCAGCTTGGCCAATAGTCTAGAGCAGTACTTC.

This clone has only one observation. The V call is TRBV7-9, the J call TRBJ2-7, with D perhaps matching TRBD2 (6 bases). The CDR3 loop spans 15 amino acids. The germline V gene has CDR1 SEHNR and CDR2 FQNEAQ (reference sequence). The V end lost 1 base, the J end lost 6 bases, and 16 bases lay between the germline ends. CDR3: CASSLEEEGPGEQYF. In DNA, the CDR3 is TGTGCCAGCAGCTTAGAGGAGGAGGGGCCGGGCGAGCAGTACTTC.

The rearrangement links TRBV5-5 to TRBJ2-3; the D call may be TRBD1 or TRBD2 (5 bases each). CDR1 and CDR2 (germline): SGHKS, YYEKEE (reference sequence). V was clipped by 0 bases and J by 4 bases, with 18 bases between them. The CDR3 sequence is 17 residues long. Here the CDR3 DNA reads TGTGCCAGCAGCTTGGTATCCTTGGGGGAGAGGGCAGATACGCAGTATTTT. It encodes CASSLVSLGERADTQYF.

J is TRBJ2-5 and V is TRBV27; possible D gene TRBD1, 6 bases. This CDR3 contains 13 residues. In germline, CDR1 is MNHEY, CDR2 SMNVEV (reference sequence). Trimming removed 6 bases at V and 9 bases at J, with 17 bases between. The CDR3 sequence: CASSLRGSRAQYF. In DNA form, the CDR3 reads TGTGCCAGCAGCCTAAGGGGGAGCCGGGCCCAGTACTTC.

This clone was seen a single time. V is TRBV7-3 and J is TRBJ2-7; a weak D match, TRBD2 (6 bases). CDR3 length: 13 amino acids. CDR1 and CDR2 from the germline V gene are SGHTA and FQGTGA. The germline V and J ends were trimmed by 5 bases and 6 bases, with 14 bases remaining between them. The CDR3, as DNA: TGTGCCAGCAGCCCCGGGGTCGGGGGCGAGCAGTACTTC. It specifies CASSPGVGGEQYF.

The chain couples TRBV19 to TRBJ2-1, with D perhaps given as TRBD1 or TRBD2 (5 bases each). Germline V lookup: CDR1 LNHDA, CDR2 SQIVND (reference sequence). The length of the CDR3 is 15 residues. Trimming removed 8 bases at V and 4 bases at J, with 18 bases between. CDR3 loop: CASSPIGGGYNEQFF. Written as DNA, the CDR3 is TGTGCCAGTTCCCCCATTGGGGGTGGTTACAATGAGCAGTTCTTC.

The chain is built from TRBV19 and TRBJ2-7; no reliable D call. The CDR3 covers 14 residues. The germline V gene has CDR1 LNHDA and CDR2 SQIVND (reference sequence). V lost 1 base and J lost 2, with 9 bases in between. The CDR3 sequence: CASSIVGKTYEQYF. The CDR3 DNA reads TGTGCCAGTAGTATAGTGGGTAAGACCTACGAGCAGTACTTC.

The table lists this clone with a few counts. Other DNA variants within this sample encode the same CDR3. The genes are TRBV9 and TRBJ1-5; weak D call: TRBD1 (5 bases). The V and J ends lost 3 bases and 4 bases respectively, with 11 bases between them. Germline V CDR1 and CDR2: SGDLS, YYNGEE. The length of the CDR3 is 14 residues. CDR3 region: CASSAGRGNQPQHF. In DNA form, the CDR3 reads TGTGCCAGCAGCGCCGGTAGGGGAAATCAGCCCCAGCATTTT.

The chain uses TRBV6-4 and TRBJ1-1, with 7 positions matching TRBD1. Germline trimming cut 7 bases from V and 1 base from J; bases unmatched to any gene: 6. CDR1 and CDR2 (germline): MRHNA, SNTAGT. The CDR3 totals 14 residues. CDR3 residues: CASKRGPRNTEAFF. The CDR3 DNA sequence: TGTGCCAGCAAAAGGGGGCCGAGGAACACTGAAGCTTTCTTT.

The V and J genes are TRBV7-9 and TRBJ1-1, with D maybe TRBD1 (5 bases). CDR1 is SEHNR and CDR2 is FQNEAQ in the germline V gene (reference sequence). V lost 0 bases, J lost 8 bases, and 13 bases lay in between. This CDR3 is 14 amino acids long. The CDR3 here is CASSLASGLREAFF. The DNA of the CDR3 is TGTGCCAGCAGCTTAGCCTCGGGGCTAAGAGAAGCTTTCTTT.

The chain carries TRBV7-2 and TRBJ2-7; D perhaps matches TRBD2 (6 bases). Germline V CDR1 and CDR2: SGHTA, FQGNSA. CDR3 length: 13 residues. V lost 5 bases, J lost 6 bases, and 14 bases lay in between. CDR3 loop: CASSRTPGSEQYF. DNA of the CDR3: TGTGCCAGCAGCCGAACCCCCGGGAGCGAGCAGTACTTC.

The chain carries TRBV2 and TRBJ1-3; TRBD1 matches 7 bases. Trimming at V came to 6 bases and at J to 4 bases, leaving 6 bases not matched to a gene. CDR1 is SNHLY, CDR2 FYNNEI, per germline. The CDR3 loop spans 14 amino acids. CDR3 sequence: CASRPTGRGNTIYF. The CDR3 nucleotides read TGTGCCAGCAGGCCGACAGGGAGGGGAAACACCATATATTTT.

The rearrangement joins TRBV30 to TRBJ1-3; 9 bases map to TRBD1. The CDR3 length is 15 residues. The V segment lost 3 bases and the J segment 0 bases; nucleotides outside the gene matches: 3. The germline V gene has CDR1 GTSNPN and CDR2 SVGIG (reference sequence). The CDR3 sequence: CAWSTGGASGNTIYF. The CDR3 nucleotides are TGTGCCTGGAGCACAGGGGGCGCCTCTGGAAACACCATATATTTT.

The rearrangement joins TRBV11-2 to TRBJ2-7; unclear D gene. CDR1 SGHAT and CDR2 FQNNGV come from the germline V gene. CDR3 size: 14 residues. Deletions cut 2 bases from V and 6 bases from J, with 14 bases between. This chain's CDR3 is CASSLPMGRGEQYF. The CDR3 region has the DNA TGTGCCAGCAGCTTACCCATGGGTAGAGGCGAGCAGTACTTC.

This chain links TRBV19 with TRBJ2-2; no clear D gene. Trimming left V 3 bases short and J 2 bases short, with 7 bases between. Germline V gene sequence: CDR1 LNHDA, CDR2 SQIVND (reference sequence). The CDR3 is 14 residues long. CDR3 sequence (DNA): TGTGCCAGTAGTATGACAACTAACACCGGGGAGCTGTTTTTT. Its translation: CASSMTTNTGELFF.

The chain combines TRBV7-9 with TRBJ2-4; tentative D call: TRBD2 (5 bases). The CDR3 runs to 16 residues. Germline CDR1 reads SEHNR; CDR2 reads FQNEAQ (reference sequence). Trimming took 4 bases from V and 5 from J, leaving 18 bases between them. The CDR3 nucleotides read TGTGCCAGCAGCTCCACCCCAACTAGAGCGGAAAACATTCAGTACTTC. Translating it yields CASSSTPTRAENIQYF.

The V call is TRBV27, the J call TRBJ2-1, with TRBD2 identical over 9 bases. The CDR3 has 14 amino acids. Per germline, CDR1 MNHEY and CDR2 SMNVEV (reference sequence). Trimming removed 8 bases from V and 10 bases from J; junction bases left unmatched: 12. DNA of the CDR3: TGTGCCAGCCGTTCAATAGCGGGAGTAGGGGAGCAGTTCTTC. It is translated as CASRSIAGVGEQFF.

This rearrangement joins TRBV6-1 to TRBJ2-7, with 9 bases aligning to TRBD1. Germline values: CDR1 MNHNS, CDR2 SASEGT. Losses at the gene ends were 4 bases for V and 1 base for J; bases not matched to a gene: 14. The CDR3 sequence is 18 residues long. The CDR3 DNA reads as TGTGCCAGCAGTGGAAAACCGGGACAGGGAATATTATCCTACGAGCAGTACTTC. It specifies CASSGKPGQGILSYEQYF.

The chain employs TRBV28 and TRBJ2-5, with D tentatively TRBD2 (5 bases). The V end was cut by 6 bases, the J end by 2 bases, with 16 bases between. This CDR3 region has 15 residues. Germline CDR1 and CDR2: MDHEN and SYDVKM. The CDR3 sequence: CASRSPILGQETQYF. Here the CDR3 DNA reads TGTGCCAGCAGGTCGCCAATACTAGGGCAAGAGACCCAGTACTTC.

This chain links TRBV7-9 with TRBJ2-1; 8 bases agree with TRBD2. V shed 7 bases and J 0 bases; nucleotides not matched to a gene: 8. The germline CDR1 and CDR2 sequences are SEHNR and FQNEAQ (reference sequence). This CDR3 contains 16 residues. CDR3 sequence: CASTPGRGGSYNEQFF. The CDR3 region has the DNA TGTGCCAGCACCCCCGGTCGGGGGGGCTCCTACAATGAGCAGTTCTTC.

The chain links TRBV5-6 to TRBJ1-3; D is unresolved. The CDR3 consists of 14 residues. V was clipped by 3 bases and J by 0 bases, with 7 bases between them. CDR1 SGHDT and CDR2 YYEEEE come from the germline V gene. CDR3 in amino acids: CASSSGNSGNTIYF. The CDR3 DNA reads TGTGCCAGCAGCTCGGGGAACTCTGGAAACACCATATATTTT.

The chain links TRBV7-8 to TRBJ1-2, with D possibly being TRBD1 (6 bases). Per the germline V gene, CDR1 is SGHVS and CDR2 is FQNEAQ. The CDR3 spans 16 residues. Trimming cost V 1 base and J 5 bases, with 17 bases left between them. The CDR3 region has the DNA TGTGCCAGCAGCTTAGATGGGCGGGGGCGGTTATATGGCTACACCTTC. Its protein is CASSLDGRGRLYGYTF.

This chain's CDR3 is CASSPAGSGSPGEQFF. The CDR3, as DNA: TGCGCCAGCAGCCCCGCGGGGAGCGGGAGTCCGGGTGAGCAGTTCTTC. V and J are TRBV4-1 and TRBJ2-1; 8 positions agree with TRBD2. In germline, CDR1 is MGHRA, CDR2 YSYEKL. This CDR3 region has 16 residues. J gave up 9 bases and V 4 bases, and 14 bases lay outside the gene matches.

As to this clone: The same CDR3 arises from other DNA sequences in this sample as well. V usage is TRBV7-9 and J usage is TRBJ2-7, with unresolved D. The CDR3 sequence is 12 residues long. V was clipped by 0 bases and J by 6 bases, with 6 bases between them. Germline CDR1 reads SEHNR; CDR2 reads FQNEAQ (reference sequence). The CDR3 reads CASSLAGLEQYF. CDR3 DNA: TGTGCCAGCAGCTTAGCTGGGCTCGAGCAGTACTTC.

This chain connects TRBV2 to TRBJ2-2; maybe TRBD2 (6 bases). This CDR3 is 18 amino acids long. V was shortened by 6 bases and J by 0 bases, with 20 bases between the two germline ends. Germline V lookup: CDR1 SNHLY, CDR2 FYNNEI. This chain's CDR3 is CASRANKRAPPNTGELFF. In nucleotides, the CDR3 is TGTGCCAGCAGGGCAAATAAGCGGGCACCTCCGAACACCGGGGAGCTGTTTTTT.

The CDR3 bases are TGTGCCAGCAGGGTAAGGGACTCTGGGGCCAACGTCCTGACTTTC. It yields the protein CASRVRDSGANVLTF. The J gene is TRBJ2-6, the V gene TRBV28; D remains ambiguous. Trimming shortened V by 6 bases and J by 0 bases, and 9 bases separated the two germline ends. The CDR3 extends over 15 amino acids. Germline V gene lookup returns CDR1 MDHEN and CDR2 SYDVKM.